This T cell receptor (beta chain) originates from a study of human T cells and chemical hapten exposure. TCRdb independently ran MiXCR on the 5' RACE reads; one entry per CDR3 protein. The sample lists about 81,000 distinct CDR3 sequences, about 15% occurring once. Total RNA was extracted from unfractionated whole blood. The V gene's germline CDR1 is MNHEY and CDR2 SMNVEV (reference sequence). This CDR3 is 14 amino acids long. The V end lost 2 bases, the J end lost 3 bases, and 8 bases lay between the germline ends. This clonotype was seen more than once but under ten times. The sequence came from a female donor in good health. The genes are TRBV27 and TRBJ2-1, with a weak D call TRBD2 (6 bases). CDR3 sequence (DNA): TGTGCCAGCAGTTTAGGCGGGGTCTACAATGAGCAGTTCTTC. Its protein is CASSLGGVYNEQFF.